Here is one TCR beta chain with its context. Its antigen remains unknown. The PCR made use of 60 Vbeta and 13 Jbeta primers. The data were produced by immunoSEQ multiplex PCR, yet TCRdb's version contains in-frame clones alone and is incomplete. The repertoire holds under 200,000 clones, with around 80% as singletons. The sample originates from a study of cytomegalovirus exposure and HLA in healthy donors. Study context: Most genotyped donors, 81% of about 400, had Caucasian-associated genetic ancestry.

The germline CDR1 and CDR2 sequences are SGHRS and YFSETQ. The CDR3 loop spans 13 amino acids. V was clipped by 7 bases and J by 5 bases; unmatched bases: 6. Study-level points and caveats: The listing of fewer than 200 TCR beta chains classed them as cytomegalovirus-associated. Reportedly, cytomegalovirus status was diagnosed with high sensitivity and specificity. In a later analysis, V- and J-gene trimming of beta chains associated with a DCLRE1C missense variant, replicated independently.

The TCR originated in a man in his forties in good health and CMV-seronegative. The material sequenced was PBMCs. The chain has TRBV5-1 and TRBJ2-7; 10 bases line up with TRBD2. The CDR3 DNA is TGCGCCAGCTCTAGCGGGAGCGCGAACGAGCAGTACTTC. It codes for CASSSGSANEQYF.